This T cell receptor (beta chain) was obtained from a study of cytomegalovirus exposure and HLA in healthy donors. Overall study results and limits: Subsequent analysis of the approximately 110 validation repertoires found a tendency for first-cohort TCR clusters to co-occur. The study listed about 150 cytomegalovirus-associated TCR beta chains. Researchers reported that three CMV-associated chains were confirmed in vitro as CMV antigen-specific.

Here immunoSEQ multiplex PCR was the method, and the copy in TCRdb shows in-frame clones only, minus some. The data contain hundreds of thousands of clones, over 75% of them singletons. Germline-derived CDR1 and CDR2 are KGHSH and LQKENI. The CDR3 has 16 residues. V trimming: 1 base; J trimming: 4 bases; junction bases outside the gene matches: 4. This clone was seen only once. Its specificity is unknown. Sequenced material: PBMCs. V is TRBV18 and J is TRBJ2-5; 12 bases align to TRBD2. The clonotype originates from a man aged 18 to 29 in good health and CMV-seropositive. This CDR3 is CASSPRLAGEGETQYF. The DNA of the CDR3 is TGTGCCAGCTCACCACGACTAGCGGGAGAGGGAGAGACCCAGTACTTC. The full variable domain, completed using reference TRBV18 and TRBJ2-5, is NAGVMQNPRHLVRRRGQEARLRCSPMKGHSHVYWYRQLPEEGLKFMVYLQKENIIDESGMPKERFSAEFPKEGPSILRIQQVVRGDSAAYFCASSPRLAGEGETQYFGPGTRLLVL.